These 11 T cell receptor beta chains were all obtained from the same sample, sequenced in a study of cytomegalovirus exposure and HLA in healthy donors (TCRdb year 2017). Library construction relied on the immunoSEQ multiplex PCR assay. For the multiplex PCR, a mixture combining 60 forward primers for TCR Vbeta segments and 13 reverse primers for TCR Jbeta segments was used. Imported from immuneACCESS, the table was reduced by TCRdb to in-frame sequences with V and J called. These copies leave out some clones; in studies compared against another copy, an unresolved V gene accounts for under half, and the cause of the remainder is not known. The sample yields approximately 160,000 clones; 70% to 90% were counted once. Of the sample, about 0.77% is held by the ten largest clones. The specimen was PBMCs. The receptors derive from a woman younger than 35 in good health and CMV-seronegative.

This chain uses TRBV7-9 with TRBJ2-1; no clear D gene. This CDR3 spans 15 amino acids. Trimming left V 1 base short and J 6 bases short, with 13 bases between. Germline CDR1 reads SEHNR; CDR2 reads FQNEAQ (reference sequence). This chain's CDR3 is CASSLVIQPSNEQFF. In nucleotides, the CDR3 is TGTGCCAGCAGCTTAGTTATCCAACCGAGCAATGAGCAGTTCTTC.

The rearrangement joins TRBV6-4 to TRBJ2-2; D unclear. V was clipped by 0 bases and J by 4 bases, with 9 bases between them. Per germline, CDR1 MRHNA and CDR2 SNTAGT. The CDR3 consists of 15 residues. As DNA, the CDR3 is TGTGCCAGCAGTGACTCTGAGACAAGCACCGGGGAGCTGTTTTTT. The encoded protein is CASSDSETSTGELFF.

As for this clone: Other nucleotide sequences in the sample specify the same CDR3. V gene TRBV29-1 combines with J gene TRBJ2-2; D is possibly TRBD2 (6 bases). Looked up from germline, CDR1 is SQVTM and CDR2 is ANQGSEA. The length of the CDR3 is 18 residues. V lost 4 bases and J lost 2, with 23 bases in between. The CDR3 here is CSVGRERGSGRNTGELFF. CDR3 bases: TGCAGCGTTGGCCGGGAACGCGGTAGCGGAAGAAACACCGGGGAGCTGTTTTTT.

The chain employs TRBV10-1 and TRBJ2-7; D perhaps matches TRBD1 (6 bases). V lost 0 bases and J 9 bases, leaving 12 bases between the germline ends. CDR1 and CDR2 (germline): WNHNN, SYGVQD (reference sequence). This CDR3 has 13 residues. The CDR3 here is CASSESFPGVQYF. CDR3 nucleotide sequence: TGCGCCAGCAGTGAGTCTTTCCCAGGGGTGCAGTACTTC.

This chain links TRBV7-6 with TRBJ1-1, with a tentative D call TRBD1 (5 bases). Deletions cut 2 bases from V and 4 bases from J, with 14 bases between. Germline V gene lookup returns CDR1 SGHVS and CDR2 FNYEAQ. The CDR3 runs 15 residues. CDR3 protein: CASSLMGQGSTEAFF. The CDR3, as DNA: TGTGCCAGCAGCTTAATGGGTCAGGGATCCACTGAAGCTTTCTTT.

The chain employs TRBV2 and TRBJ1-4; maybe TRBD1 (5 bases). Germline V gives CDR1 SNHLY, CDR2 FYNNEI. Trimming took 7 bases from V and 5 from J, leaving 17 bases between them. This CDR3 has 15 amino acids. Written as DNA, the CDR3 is TGTGCCAGCATGACAGACGGCCGAGGAAATGAAAAACTGTTTTTT. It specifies CASMTDGRGNEKLFF. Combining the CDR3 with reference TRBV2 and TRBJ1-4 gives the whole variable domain EPEVTQTPSHQVTQMGQEVILRCVPISNHLYFYWYRQILGQKVEFLVSFYNNEISEKSEIFDDQFSVERPDGSNFTLKIRSTKLEDSAMYFCASMTDGRGNEKLFFGSGTQLSVL.

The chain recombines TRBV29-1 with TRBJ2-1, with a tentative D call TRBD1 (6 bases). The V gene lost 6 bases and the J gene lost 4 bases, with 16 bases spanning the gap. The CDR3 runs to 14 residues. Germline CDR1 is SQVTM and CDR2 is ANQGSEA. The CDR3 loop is CSVPRQGPYNEQFF. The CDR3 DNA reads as TGCAGCGTACCGCGCCAGGGGCCTTACAATGAGCAGTTCTTC.

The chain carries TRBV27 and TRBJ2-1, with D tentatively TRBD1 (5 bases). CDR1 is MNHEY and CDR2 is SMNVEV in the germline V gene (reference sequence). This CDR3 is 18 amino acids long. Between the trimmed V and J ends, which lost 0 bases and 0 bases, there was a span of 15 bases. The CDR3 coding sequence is TGTGCCAGCAGTTTATCTTGGACCCGACAGAGCTCCTACAATGAGCAGTTCTTC. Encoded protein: CASSLSWTRQSSYNEQFF.

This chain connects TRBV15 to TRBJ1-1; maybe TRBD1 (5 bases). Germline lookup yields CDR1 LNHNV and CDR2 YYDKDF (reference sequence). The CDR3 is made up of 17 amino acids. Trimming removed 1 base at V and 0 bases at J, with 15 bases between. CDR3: CATSRVPKRDLNTEAFF. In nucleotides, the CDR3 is TGTGCCACCAGCAGAGTTCCTAAGCGGGACCTGAACACTGAAGCTTTCTTT.

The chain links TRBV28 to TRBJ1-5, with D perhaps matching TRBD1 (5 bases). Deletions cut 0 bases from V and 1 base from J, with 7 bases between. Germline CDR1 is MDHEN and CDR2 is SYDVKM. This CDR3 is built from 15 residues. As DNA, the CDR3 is TGTGCCAGCAGTTTATGGGACATGAGCAATCAGCCCCAGCATTTT. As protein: CASSLWDMSNQPQHF.

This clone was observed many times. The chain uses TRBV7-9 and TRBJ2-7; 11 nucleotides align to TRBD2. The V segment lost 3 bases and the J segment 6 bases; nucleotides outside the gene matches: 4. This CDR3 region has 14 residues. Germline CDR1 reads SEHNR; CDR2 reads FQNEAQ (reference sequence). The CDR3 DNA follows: TGTGCCAGCAGCTTTTCCGGGACTAGCGGCGAGCAGTACTTC. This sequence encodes CASSFSGTSGEQYF.